The present entry profiles one TCR beta chain with its context. The antigen is undetermined. The sample comes from a study of T cell responses to AZD1222 COVID-19 vaccine. Whole-study results and caveats: In a largely white British group with more females than males, clonal diversity was possibly underestimated. Spike was spanned by vaccine-associated CD4 TCRs, with dominance at 160-218 and 743-854.

This CDR3 comprises 14 residues. The V gene end was trimmed by 3 bases and the J gene end by 8 bases; junction bases not matched to a gene: 8. Germline V gene lookup returns CDR1 KGHSH and CDR2 LQKENI. Generated by immunoSEQ multiplex PCR, the TCRdb table keeps only in-frame clones and is missing some. The sample contains some 120,000 clones, around 90% of which appear only once. The material sequenced was peripheral blood, taken on day 0 of AZD1222 vaccination. The rearrangement uses TRBV18 and TRBJ1-2; 8 nucleotides match TRBD1. This clonotype was sampled from an adult in good health. The CDR3 bases are TGTGCCAGCTCACCTTTTGGACAGGGTGAAGGCTACACCTTC. This gives the protein CASSPFGQGEGYTF.